What follows describes a single T cell receptor (beta chain). The data were obtained in a study of blood T cell repertoires in COVID-19. Sequencing was performed with immunoSEQ multiplex PCR; in TCRdb, only in-frame clones are kept and a portion is missing. Among around 75,000 clones listed, 84% were seen once. Per germline, CDR1 SGHRS and CDR2 YFSETQ. This CDR3 is 15 amino acids long. V was pared by 4 bases and J by 1 base, with 7 bases of the junction left unmatched. This chain connects TRBV5-1 to TRBJ1-1; 7 bases are a match to TRBD1. The material sequenced was peripheral blood. The origin of this receptor is a man over 45 with COVID-19, enrolled during active disease. The CDR3 coding sequence is TGCGCCAGCAGCATGGGACAGCCTTCGAACACTGAAGCTTTCTTT. This sequence encodes CASSMGQPSNTEAFF. Supplemented by reference TRBV5-1 and TRBJ1-1, the full variable domain reads KAGVTQTPRYLIKTRGQQVTLSCSPISGHRSVSWYQQTPGQGLQFLFEYFSETQRNKGNFPGRFSGRQFSNSRSEMNVSTLELGDSALYLCASSMGQPSNTEAFFGQGTRLTVV.